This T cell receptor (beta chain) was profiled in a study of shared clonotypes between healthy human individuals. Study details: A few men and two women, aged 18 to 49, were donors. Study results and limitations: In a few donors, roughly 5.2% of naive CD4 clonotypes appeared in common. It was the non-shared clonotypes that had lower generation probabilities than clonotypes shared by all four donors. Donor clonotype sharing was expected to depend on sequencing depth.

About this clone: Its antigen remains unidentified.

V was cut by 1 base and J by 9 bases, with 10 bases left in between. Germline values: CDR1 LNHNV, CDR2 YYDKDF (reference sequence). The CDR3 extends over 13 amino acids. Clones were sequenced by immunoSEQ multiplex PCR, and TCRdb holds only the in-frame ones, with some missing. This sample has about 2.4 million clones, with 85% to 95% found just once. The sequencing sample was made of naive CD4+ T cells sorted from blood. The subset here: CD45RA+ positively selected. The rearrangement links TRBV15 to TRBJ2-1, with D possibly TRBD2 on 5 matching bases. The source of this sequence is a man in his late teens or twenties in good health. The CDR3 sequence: CATSRVSGFEQFF. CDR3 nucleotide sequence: TGTGCCACCAGCAGAGTCTCGGGGTTTGAGCAGTTCTTC. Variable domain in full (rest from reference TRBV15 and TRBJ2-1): DAMVIQNPRYQVTQFGKPVTLSCSQTLNHNVMYWYQQKSSQAPKLLFHYYDKDFNNEADTPDNFQSRRPNTSFCFLDIRSPGLGDTAMYLCATSRVSGFEQFFGPGTRLTVL.